The next 18 T cell receptor beta chains were all read from a single sample in a study of Ad26.COV2.S vaccination and SARS-CoV-2 variants. Treatment: some 19 received Ad26.COV2.S at low or high dose, single or two shots; about 5 received placebo; per-sample allocation not given. Sample collection was performed on day 63 after the first vaccine or placebo injection. Method: immunoSEQ multiplex PCR; TCRdb's copy keeps in-frame clones and lacks some. The data contain 250,000 to 300,000 clones, more than 75% of them singletons. The sample here was peripheral blood, taken in a trial of Ad26.COV2.S vaccine versus placebo. The receptors originated from a person aged 18 to 65 who received the Ad26.COV2.S COVID-19 vaccine or a placebo.

There are a few counts of this clone. The V gene is TRBV19, the J gene TRBJ1-2; D gene ambiguous. CDR3 length: 14 amino acids. V lost 3 bases and J 4 bases, leaving 12 bases between the germline ends. Per germline, CDR1 LNHDA and CDR2 SQIVND (reference sequence). This CDR3 reads CASSIPGRSYGYTF. The CDR3 DNA reads TGTGCCAGTAGTATCCCCGGGCGAAGCTATGGCTACACCTTC. Together with reference TRBV19 and TRBJ1-2, the CDR3 gives the full variable domain: DGGITQSPKYLFRKEGQNVTLSCEQNLNHDAMYWYRQDPGQGLRLIYYSQIVNDFQKGDIAEGYSVSREKKESFPLTVTSAQKNPTAFYLCASSIPGRSYGYTFGSGTRLTVV.

A remark on this clone: Other DNA sequences within the sample encode an identical CDR3. The chain has TRBV28 and TRBJ1-1; D is undetermined. V was cut by 5 bases and J by 2 bases, with 6 bases left in between. Germline values: CDR1 MDHEN, CDR2 SYDVKM. The CDR3 is 12 residues long. The DNA for the CDR3 is TGTGCCAGCAGTACGGGTAACACTGAAGCTTTCTTT. This codes for CASSTGNTEAFF.

The chain combines TRBV6-2 or TRBV6-3 with TRBJ1-2; tentatively, D is TRBD1 (6 bases). Germline CDR1 is MNHEY and CDR2 is SVGEGT. There are 14 residues in the CDR3. V lost 2 bases and J 8 bases, leaving 15 bases between the germline ends. The CDR3 DNA reads TGTGCCAGCAGTTACGAGGGGGGACTAAAGGGCTACACCTTC. Translated, it gives CASSYEGGLKGYTF.

J is TRBJ1-6 and V is TRBV11-2; D ambiguous. Between the trimmed V and J ends, which lost 5 bases and 0 bases, there was a span of 8 bases. Germline V gives CDR1 SGHAT, CDR2 FQNNGV. The CDR3 length is 15 residues. Here the CDR3 DNA reads TGTGCCAGCAGCCCCGGCGGCTCCTATAATTCACCCCTCCACTTT. Amino acids: CASSPGGSYNSPLHF.

This chain links TRBV9 with TRBJ2-3, with 7 nucleotides matching TRBD2. The trim removed 3 bases at V and 4 bases at J, leaving 17 bases unmatched. Germline V lookup: CDR1 SGDLS, CDR2 YYNGEE. The CDR3 is made up of 18 amino acids. The CDR3 sequence: CASSARPTSGNAADTQYF. In DNA form, the CDR3 reads TGTGCCAGCAGCGCTCGCCCTACCAGCGGGAATGCGGCAGATACGCAGTATTTT.

The table lists this clone with a count of one. The genes are TRBV4-2 and TRBJ2-3, with D possibly matching TRBD2 (5 bases). V shed 1 base and J shed 2 bases, with 13 bases lying between them. The CDR3 consists of 16 residues. The germline V gene encodes CDR1 LGHNA and CDR2 YNFKEQ. The CDR3 region has the DNA TGTGCCAGCAGCCAAGCTGCTAGCCACACCACAGATACGCAGTATTTT. It specifies CASSQAASHTTDTQYF.

The chain couples TRBV30 to TRBJ1-2; D gene ambiguous. CDR1 and CDR2 (germline): GTSNPN, SVGIG (reference sequence). The CDR3 is 16 amino acids. With 2 bases removed from V and 4 bases from J, the gap between germline ends came to 20 bases. The CDR3 DNA reads as TGTGCCTGGAGTATTTCGATGCCGGCTCTATCCTATGGCTACACCTTC. Protein product: CAWSISMPALSYGYTF.

The CDR3, as DNA: TGTGCCAGCAGTTTACGTACTGACGGCGGCTACACCTTC. Translating it yields CASSLRTDGGYTF. This chain uses TRBV12-3 or TRBV12-4 with TRBJ1-2; no clear D. The ends were cut back, 2 bases at V and 8 bases at J, with 12 bases in the middle. The CDR3 contains 13 residues.

The chain joins TRBV5-4 to TRBJ1-2; D gene ambiguous. V was shortened by 1 base and J by 2 bases, with 12 bases between the two germline ends. The germline gives CDR1 SGHNT, CDR2 YYREEE (reference sequence). The length of the CDR3 is 15 residues. In nucleotides, the CDR3 is TGTGCCAGCAGCTTGCCGGGATCACTCAACTATGGCTACACCTTC. Its translation: CASSLPGSLNYGYTF.

V usage is TRBV19 and J usage is TRBJ2-3; 8 positions agree with TRBD1. Germline V gives CDR1 LNHDA, CDR2 SQIVND (reference sequence). The ends lost 8 bases at V and 5 bases at J; junction bases unmatched: 3. CDR3 length: 12 amino acids. The CDR3 here is CASGDRGDTQYF. The CDR3 DNA follows: TGTGCCAGTGGCGACAGGGGAGATACGCAGTATTTT. Supplemented by reference TRBV19 and TRBJ2-3, the full variable domain reads DGGITQSPKYLFRKEGQNVTLSCEQNLNHDAMYWYRQDPGQGLRLIYYSQIVNDFQKGDIAEGYSVSREKKESFPLTVTSAQKNPTAFYLCASGDRGDTQYFGPGTRLTVL.

The genes are TRBV7-6 and TRBJ1-2, with 8 bases matching TRBD1. The CDR3 is made up of 13 amino acids. Germline V gene sequence: CDR1 SGHVS, CDR2 FNYEAQ. J gave up 8 bases and V 5 bases, and 7 bases lay outside the gene matches. CDR3 loop: CASSRQGPGGYTF. CDR3 coding DNA: TGTGCCAGCAGCCGACAGGGGCCCGGGGGCTACACCTTC.

This chain joins TRBV3-1 (or the pseudogene TRBV3-2) and TRBJ2-1; maybe TRBD2 (5 bases). V dropped 1 base and J dropped 6 bases, with 16 bases sitting between them. In germline, CDR1 is LGHDT, CDR2 YNNKEL (reference sequence). The CDR3 loop spans 16 amino acids. The CDR3 is CASSQGGALSSNEQFF. The CDR3 nucleotides read TGTGCCAGCAGCCAAGGGGGAGCCCTCTCCAGCAATGAGCAGTTCTTC.

The rearrangement joins TRBV5-4 to TRBJ1-1; D is uncertain. Trimming took 2 bases from V and 0 from J, leaving 14 bases between them. Germline V gives CDR1 SGHNT, CDR2 YYREEE (reference sequence). This CDR3 is built from 16 residues. In DNA form, the CDR3 reads TGTGCCAGCAGCTTAGGTACACGATACATGAACACTGAAGCTTTCTTT. It is translated as CASSLGTRYMNTEAFF.

The chain joins TRBV7-9 to TRBJ1-1, with TRBD1 as a possible D gene (6 bases). The germline V gene encodes CDR1 SEHNR and CDR2 FQNEAQ (reference sequence). The CDR3 covers 12 residues. V lost 1 base to trimming and J lost 6 bases, with 6 bases between them. CDR3 sequence (DNA): TGTGCCAGCAGCTTAGGGACAGCTGAAGCTTTCTTT. Translated: CASSLGTAEAFF. The whole variable domain, filled in from reference TRBV7-9 and TRBJ1-1, reads DTGVSQNPRHKITKRGQNVTFRCDPISEHNRLYWYRQTLGQGPEFLTYFQNEAQLEKSRLLSDRFSAERPKGSFSTLEIQRTEQGDSAMYLCASSLGTAEAFFGQGTRLTVV.

CDR3 DNA sequence: TGTGCCAGCTCACCGGGACAGGAAGCTTTCTTT. Translated: CASSPGQEAFF. The rearrangement links TRBV18 to TRBJ1-1, with 7 bases matching TRBD1. Germline V CDR1 and CDR2: KGHSH, LQKENI. The CDR3 spans 11 residues. J was trimmed by 8 bases and V by 3 bases; bases with no gene match: 0.

The chain recombines TRBV21-1 with TRBJ2-7. TRBV21-1 is listed as a pseudogene. The CDR3 runs to 16 residues. The CDR3, as DNA: TGTGCCAGCACCTATCCAGCACAGCGTTGCTCCTACGAGCAGTACTTC. Translated: CASTYPAQRCSYEQYF.

The J gene is TRBJ2-1, the V gene TRBV2; 16 nucleotides line up with TRBD2. Germline-derived CDR1 and CDR2 are SNHLY and FYNNEI. The CDR3 covers 19 residues. With 6 bases clipped from V and 7 bases from J, the junction kept 15 bases outside the gene matches. As DNA, the CDR3 is TGTGCCAGCAGCCCACTTCCCGGGACTAGCGGGGGGGCGCTGAATGAGCAGTTCTTC. Translated, it gives CASSPLPGTSGGALNEQFF.

Comment on this clone: This sample includes further DNA sequences coding for the same CDR3. The rearrangement uses TRBV9 and TRBJ1-2, with D hard to call. V dropped 0 bases and J dropped 0 bases, with 9 bases sitting between them. The length of the CDR3 is 15 residues. CDR1 is SGDLS and CDR2 is YYNGEE in the germline V gene. CDR3 loop: CASSVAGGPNYGYTF. The CDR3 bases are TGTGCCAGCAGCGTAGCGGGCGGACCTAACTATGGCTACACCTTC.